This T cell receptor beta chain comes out of a study of a mutant IDH1 vaccine in newly diagnosed glioma. Across the whole study: Vaccine dosing followed radiotherapy by 4-6 weeks, or accompanied temozolomide cycles. Previous treatment comprised radiotherapy, temozolomide, or both, mostly both.

The time point denotes: week 5, during vaccination. What each vaccine dose contained was 300 ug of mutant IDH1 20-mer peptide, accompanied by topical imiquimod. Note on this clone: Its cognate antigen is unknown.

V lost 8 bases to trimming and J lost 3 bases; unmatched junction nucleotides: 4. CDR1 is SQVTM, CDR2 ANQGSEA, per germline. This CDR3 region has 13 residues. This table comes from immunoSEQ multiplex PCR, and its TCRdb copy is limited to in-frame clones, with some not included. The sample consists of about 25,000 clones, approximately 80% of them appearing once. The chain uses TRBV29-1 and TRBJ2-3; 11 nucleotides align to TRBD2. The sequenced sample was PBMCs, obtained from a glioma patient whose treatment included an IDH1 peptide vaccine. The clonotype was recovered from a man aged 40-49 years with glioma. The CDR3 DNA reads as TGCAGCTCTCGACTAGCGGGGACAGATACGCAGTATTTT. Amino acid sequence: CSSRLAGTDTQYF.